The 27 T cell receptor beta chains reported below all come from one sample, sequenced in a study of blood T cell repertoires in COVID-19. Profiling relied on immunoSEQ multiplex PCR, and the TCRdb table lists in-frame clones only, not all of them. The table lists around 170,000 clones, roughly nine tenths of them singletons. The sample comprised peripheral blood. The receptors were sampled from a man in his 60s with acute or convalescent COVID-19.

J is TRBJ2-7 and V is TRBV2, with 7 bases lining up with TRBD1. With V trimmed by 6 bases and J by 2 bases, 7 bases remained unmatched. Germline V lookup: CDR1 SNHLY, CDR2 FYNNEI. This CDR3 region has 14 residues. The CDR3 sequence: CASSATGIAYEQYV. The DNA for the CDR3 is TGTGCCAGCAGCGCGACAGGGATCGCCTACGAGCAGTACGTC.

This clone was found a few times. The chain links TRBV5-8 to TRBJ1-5; 10 bases line up with TRBD1. The CDR3 is 17 residues long. V trimming: 4 bases; J trimming: 0 bases; junction bases outside the gene matches: 7. Germline CDR1 is SGHTS and CDR2 is YDEGEE. The CDR3 reads CASSPGQGGYSNQPQHF. The CDR3 region has the DNA TGTGCCAGCAGCCCCGGACAGGGGGGATATAGCAATCAGCCCCAGCATTTT.

The rearrangement joins TRBV6-1 to TRBJ1-2; 8 positions agree with TRBD1. J was trimmed by 6 bases and V by 7 bases; bases with no gene match: 13. The germline V gene has CDR1 MNHNS and CDR2 SASEGT. This CDR3 spans 15 amino acids. CDR3 DNA: TGTGCCAGCAAGTATCCAGGGACAGGAAGGGATGGCTACACCTTC. Translation: CASKYPGTGRDGYTF.

V gene TRBV28 combines with J gene TRBJ1-4; TRBD1 aligns across 9 bases. This CDR3 comprises 19 residues. The junction had 15 bases not matched to a gene; V was cut back by 3 bases and J by 4 bases. The germline V gene has CDR1 MDHEN and CDR2 SYDVKM. The CDR3 nucleotides read TGTGCCAGCAGTTTCACCTCGACAGGGGGGCGCGGCCGTAATGAAAAACTGTTTTTT. Its translation: CASSFTSTGGRGRNEKLFF.

The chain has TRBV12-3 or TRBV12-4 and TRBJ1-3; TRBD1 is a possible D gene (5 bases). The CDR3 has 12 amino acids. Between the trimmed V and J ends, which lost 3 bases and 11 bases, there was a span of 11 bases. CDR3 amino acids: CASSLAGGAIYF. The DNA of the CDR3 is TGTGCCAGCAGTTTGGCGGGAGGGGCCATATATTTT.

The CDR3 loop is CASSVVPGDTQYF. DNA for the CDR3: TGTGCCAGCAGCGTAGTCCCAGGAGATACGCAGTATTTT. The chain is built from TRBV9 and TRBJ2-3; D not resolved. Trimming left V 0 bases short and J 5 bases short, with 7 bases between. This CDR3 is built from 13 residues. CDR1 is SGDLS and CDR2 is YYNGEE in the germline V gene.

V is TRBV5-8 and J is TRBJ1-1; D is possibly TRBD1 (5 bases). Germline CDR1 is SGHTS and CDR2 is YDEGEE. V was clipped by 3 bases and J by 1 base, with 13 bases between them. This CDR3 is built from 15 residues. The CDR3 region is CASSSGTLRNTEAFF. In DNA, the CDR3 is TGTGCCAGCAGCTCTGGGACTCTCCGGAACACTGAAGCTTTCTTT.

This clone was seen a few times. The chain joins TRBV27 to TRBJ1-1; tentatively, D is TRBD1 (5 bases). The V gene lost 1 base and the J gene lost 1 base, with 7 bases spanning the gap. Germline V CDR1 and CDR2: MNHEY, SMNVEV (reference sequence). This CDR3 comprises 14 residues. As DNA, the CDR3 is TGTGCCAGCAGTTTATATAGGGGGAACACTGAAGCTTTCTTT. Translation gives CASSLYRGNTEAFF.

The count of this clone is one. The J gene is TRBJ1-1, the V gene TRBV6-1, with TRBD1 matching 7 bases. CDR1 MNHNS and CDR2 SASEGT come from the germline V gene. The CDR3 has 12 residues. The V and J ends lost 0 bases and 11 bases, in that order; junction bases with no gene match: 3. The CDR3 DNA is TGTGCCAGCAGTGAAGCAGGGGGCACGGCTTTCTTT. It codes for CASSEAGGTAFF.

The chain has TRBV5-4 and TRBJ2-7; D perhaps matches TRBD1 (6 bases). Germline CDR1 SGHNT, CDR2 YYREEE (reference sequence). Between the trimmed V and J ends, which lost 3 bases and 0 bases, there was a span of 13 bases. CDR3 length: 15 amino acids. The CDR3 reads CASSSDRGSSYEQYF. The CDR3 DNA reads TGTGCCAGCAGCTCGGACAGAGGAAGCTCCTACGAGCAGTACTTC.

The chain's CDR3 is CASSPPGSSRRTEAFF. CDR3 in DNA: TGTGCCAGCAGTCCCCCCGGGTCATCTCGACGCACTGAAGCTTTCTTT. The rearrangement links TRBV27 to TRBJ1-1, with no clear D. This CDR3 spans 16 amino acids. V was shortened by 5 bases and J by 4 bases, with 20 bases between the two germline ends. CDR1 and CDR2 (germline): MNHEY, SMNVEV (reference sequence).

The chain joins TRBV5-4 to TRBJ2-5; TRBD2 matches at 14 bases. The junction had 7 bases not matched to a gene; V was cut back by 4 bases and J by 5 bases. Germline CDR1 reads SGHNT; CDR2 reads YYREEE (reference sequence). The CDR3 is made up of 16 amino acids. CDR3 amino acids: CASSPGLAGVRETQYF. The CDR3 DNA reads as TGTGCCAGCAGCCCGGGACTAGCGGGGGTGCGCGAGACCCAGTACTTC.

The chain joins TRBV5-1 to TRBJ2-5, with 12 bases fitting TRBD1. V lost 2 bases, J lost 5 bases, and 4 bases stayed unmatched. CDR1 and CDR2 from the germline V gene are SGHRS and YFSETQ. The CDR3 has 15 amino acids. CDR3: CASSFGTGGEETQYF. The CDR3 region has the DNA TGCGCCAGCAGCTTTGGGACAGGGGGCGAGGAGACCCAGTACTTC.

The chain links TRBV5-1 to TRBJ2-3; 10 bases line up with TRBD1. Trimming removed 4 bases from V and 2 bases from J; junction bases left unmatched: 10. Germline-derived CDR1 and CDR2 are SGHRS and YFSETQ. This CDR3 has 17 amino acids. CDR3 protein: CASSERTGTGVTDTQYF. The CDR3, as DNA: TGCGCCAGCAGCGAGAGGACCGGGACAGGGGTCACAGATACGCAGTATTTT.

This chain uses TRBV29-1 with TRBJ2-1; perhaps TRBD2 as D (5 bases). Germline V lookup: CDR1 SQVTM, CDR2 ANQGSEA. The CDR3 has 14 residues. V lost 4 bases, J lost 9 bases, and 19 bases lay in between. The DNA for the CDR3 is TGCAGCGTTGGAACATTACCGGGGTTGGGTGAGCAGTTCTTC. Amino acid sequence: CSVGTLPGLGEQFF.

This rearrangement joins TRBV14 to TRBJ1-1; the D is unclear. Trimming removed 8 bases at V and 1 base at J, with 8 bases between. There are 12 residues in the CDR3. Per germline, CDR1 SGHDN and CDR2 FVKESK. The CDR3 region has the DNA TGTGCCAGCGGGAGACAGAACACTGAAGCTTTCTTT. Translating gives CASGRQNTEAFF.

This chain connects TRBV18 to TRBJ1-2; 10 positions match TRBD1. V lost 3 bases, J lost 2 bases, and 6 bases stayed unmatched. The CDR3 is 16 amino acids. CDR1 is KGHSH and CDR2 is LQKENI in the germline V gene. Here the CDR3 DNA reads TGTGCCAGCTCACCGGGACAGGGGATCTCCAACTATGGCTACACCTTC. Its protein product is CASSPGQGISNYGYTF.

The chain is built from TRBV5-5 and TRBJ1-2; 7 bases agree with TRBD1. The germline V gene has CDR1 SGHKS and CDR2 YYEKEE (reference sequence). V lost 2 bases, J lost 5 bases, and 12 bases stayed unmatched. CDR3 length: 16 residues. CDR3 residues: CASSFAPNRGVYGYTF. The CDR3 DNA follows: TGTGCCAGCAGCTTCGCCCCTAACAGGGGAGTATATGGCTACACCTTC.

The DNA of the CDR3 is TGTGCCAGCAGCCCCGGAGGAAGCGGGAGGAACAATGAGCAGTTCTTC. This sequence encodes CASSPGGSGRNNEQFF. The rearrangement uses TRBV11-2 and TRBJ2-1; 9 positions match TRBD2. Germline lookup yields CDR1 SGHAT and CDR2 FQNNGV. CDR3 length equals 16 residues. The V segment lost 5 bases and the J segment 5 bases; nucleotides outside the gene matches: 10.

This chain uses TRBV24-1 with TRBJ2-2; TRBD2 might be the D (6 bases). Germline-derived CDR1 and CDR2 are KGHDR and SFDVKD. V dropped 9 bases and J dropped 5 bases, with 15 bases sitting between them. The CDR3 sequence is 14 residues long. CDR3 bases: TGTGCCACCTCACCCGGGAGTGGAACCGGGGAGCTGTTTTTT. Protein product: CATSPGSGTGELFF.

V usage is TRBV10-2 and J usage is TRBJ1-2, with TRBD1 matching over 9 bases. V lost 3 bases and J lost 5; bases outside the gene matches: 1. The CDR3 totals 13 residues. Germline CDR1 is WSHSY and CDR2 is SAAADI. The CDR3 reads CASSEQGAYGYTF. The CDR3 coding sequence is TGCGCCAGCAGTGAACAGGGGGCATATGGCTACACCTTC.

The sample holds a few counts of this clone. The J gene is TRBJ1-2, the V gene TRBV9; 8 bases match TRBD1. The CDR3 consists of 14 residues. The germline CDR1 and CDR2 sequences are SGDLS and YYNGEE. Unmatched junction bases numbered 8, after V lost 3 bases and J lost 7 bases. The CDR3 region is CASSAGTGRSGYTF. DNA of the CDR3: TGTGCCAGCAGCGCAGGGACAGGTAGAAGTGGCTACACCTTC.

The rearrangement uses TRBV7-3 and TRBJ2-7, with TRBD1 matching 8 bases. Germline-derived CDR1 and CDR2 are SGHTA and FQGTGA. This CDR3 region has 15 residues. V lost 0 bases to trimming and J lost 2 bases; unmatched junction nucleotides: 3. The CDR3 region has the DNA TGTGCCAGCAGCTTAACGACAGGGGTTGCCTACGAGCAGTACTTC. Encoded protein: CASSLTTGVAYEQYF.

The genes are TRBV4-3 and TRBJ2-3; 11 bases are a match to TRBD2. Per germline, CDR1 LGHNA and CDR2 YSLEER. This CDR3 spans 14 amino acids. J lost 5 bases, V lost 4 bases, and 2 bases had no gene match. CDR3 DNA: TGCGCCAGCAGCCTCGGACTAGCGGGAGATACGCAGTATTTT. It yields the protein CASSLGLAGDTQYF.

The genes are TRBV7-9 and TRBJ1-5, with 8 bases matching TRBD1. This CDR3 has 15 amino acids. The germline V gene encodes CDR1 SEHNR and CDR2 FQNEAQ (reference sequence). The trim removed 1 base at V and 3 bases at J, leaving 2 bases unmatched. The CDR3 region is CASSLGTGNNQPQHF. In DNA form, the CDR3 reads TGTGCCAGCAGCTTAGGGACAGGGAACAATCAGCCCCAGCATTTT.

The gene calls are TRBV19 and TRBJ1-1; D is unclear. With 3 bases removed from V and 5 bases from J, the gap between germline ends came to 10 bases. The CDR3 contains 13 residues. Germline values: CDR1 LNHDA, CDR2 SQIVND (reference sequence). The CDR3 DNA reads as TGTGCCAGTAGTATTAGGACGGGGACTGAAGCTTTCTTT. The encoded protein is CASSIRTGTEAFF. The complete variable domain, with remaining parts taken from reference TRBV19 and TRBJ1-1, reads DGGITQSPKYLFRKEGQNVTLSCEQNLNHDAMYWYRQDPGQGLRLIYYSQIVNDFQKGDIAEGYSVSREKKESFPLTVTSAQKNPTAFYLCASSIRTGTEAFFGQGTRLTVV.

This clone was detected only a few times. The rearrangement links TRBV12-3 or TRBV12-4 to TRBJ2-3, with D unclear. Trimming cost V 5 bases and J 0 bases, with 3 bases left between them. This CDR3 comprises 12 residues. The CDR3 region is CASSPSTDTQYF. The CDR3 DNA reads TGTGCCAGCAGTCCGAGCACAGATACGCAGTATTTT.